The clone carrying this TCR beta chain was counted ten times or more. Antigen unknown. These data come from a study of molecular identifiers for immune sequencing clone quantification. CDR1 is SGHDT, CDR2 YYEEEE, per germline. This CDR3 has 18 residues. Trimming took 2 bases from V and 0 from J, leaving 19 bases between them. TCRdb processed the PCR reads anew with MiXCR; each CDR3 protein has one entry. The data show around 65,000 distinct CDR3 sequences, about 18% seen once. Study conclusions and caveats: Clonotypes surpassing 20 RNA copies contained over 99% of effector molecules, versus under 1% in naive cells.

Sorting selected naive CD8 T cells with a CD8+CD4-CCR7+CD45RA+ phenotype. The source is a human donor in good health. Some libraries in this study had Jurkat cell RNA spiked in. This chain uses TRBV5-6 with TRBJ2-3; D call uncertain. The specimen was naive CD8+ T cells from blood, with Jurkat cell RNA spiked in. As for subset: FACS-sorted CD8+CD4-CCR7+CD45RA+ naive T cells. The DNA for the CDR3 is TGTGCCAGCAGCTTCCTAACTATACGGACCCCTAGCACAGATACGCAGTATTTT. Its translation: CASSFLTIRTPSTDTQYF. Supplemented by reference TRBV5-6 and TRBJ2-3, the full variable domain reads DAGVTQSPTHLIKTRGQQVTLRCSPKSGHDTVSWYQQALGQGPQFIFQYYEEEERQRGNFPDRFSGHQFPNYSSELNVNALLLGDSALYLCASSFLTIRTPSTDTQYFGPGTRLTVL.